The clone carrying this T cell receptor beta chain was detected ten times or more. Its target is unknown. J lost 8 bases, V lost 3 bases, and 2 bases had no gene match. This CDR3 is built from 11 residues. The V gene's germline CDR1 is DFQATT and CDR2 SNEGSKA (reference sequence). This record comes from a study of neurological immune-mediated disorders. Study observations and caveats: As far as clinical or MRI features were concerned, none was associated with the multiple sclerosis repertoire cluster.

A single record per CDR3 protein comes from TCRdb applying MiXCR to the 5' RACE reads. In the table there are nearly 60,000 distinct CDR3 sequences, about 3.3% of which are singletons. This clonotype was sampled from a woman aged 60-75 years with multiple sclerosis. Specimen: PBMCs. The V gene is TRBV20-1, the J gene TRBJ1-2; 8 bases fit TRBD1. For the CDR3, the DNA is TGCAGTGCTAGGGACAGGGTGGGCTACACCTTC. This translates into CSARDRVGYTF.